These 29 T cell receptor beta chains were sequenced from one sample in a study of blood T cell repertoires in COVID-19. Profiled with immunoSEQ multiplex PCR; TCRdb holds only in-frame clones, not every one. The sample has about 47,000 clones, 75% to 95% seen once. The sequencing input was peripheral blood. The receptor set was obtained from a man between 70 and 80 years old with active COVID-19.

The V and J genes are TRBV4-1 and TRBJ2-5, with TRBD2 matching 11 bases. With V trimmed by 2 bases and J by 1 base, 3 bases remained unmatched. CDR1 MGHRA and CDR2 YSYEKL come from the germline V gene. The CDR3 totals 16 residues. CDR3 sequence (DNA): TGCGCCAGCAGCCAAATAGCGGGGGGGCGCCAAGAGACCCAGTACTTC. It specifies CASSQIAGGRQETQYF.

This rearrangement joins TRBV15 to TRBJ2-5, with 9 bases matching TRBD1. In germline, CDR1 is LNHNV, CDR2 YYDKDF (reference sequence). The CDR3 consists of 14 residues. The V segment lost 3 bases and the J segment 2 bases; nucleotides outside the gene matches: 1. The CDR3 DNA is TGTGCCACCAGCAGGGACAGGGGTCAAGAGACCCAGTACTTC. It is translated as CATSRDRGQETQYF.

The V and J genes are TRBV6-5 and TRBJ2-7; D is possibly TRBD2 (5 bases). V lost 6 bases and J lost 0, with 6 bases in between. Germline loops: CDR1 MNHEY, CDR2 SVGAGI. CDR3 length: 12 amino acids. DNA for the CDR3: TGTGCCAGCAGCGGACTCTCCTACGAGCAGTACTTC. This translates into CASSGLSYEQYF.

The chain has TRBV11-2 and TRBJ1-2; D perhaps matches TRBD1 (5 bases). V lost 1 base, J lost 5 bases, and 14 bases lay in between. The CDR3 length is 15 residues. Germline CDR1 is SGHAT and CDR2 is FQNNGV. In nucleotides, the CDR3 is TGTGCCAGCAGCTTAGCGGCAGGGTCACGGTATGGCTACACCTTC. Translation: CASSLAAGSRYGYTF.

J is TRBJ2-3 and V is TRBV5-1, with D hard to call. V gave up 0 bases and J gave up 1 base, with 6 bases separating them. This CDR3 is 14 amino acids long. The germline V gene has CDR1 SGHRS and CDR2 YFSETQ. The CDR3 nucleotides read TGCGCCAGCAGCTTGGGCCCAGGCACAGATACGCAGTATTTT. Translation: CASSLGPGTDTQYF. Supplemented by reference TRBV5-1 and TRBJ2-3, the full variable domain reads KAGVTQTPRYLIKTRGQQVTLSCSPISGHRSVSWYQQTPGQGLQFLFEYFSETQRNKGNFPGRFSGRQFSNSRSEMNVSTLELGDSALYLCASSLGPGTDTQYFGPGTRLTVL.

The V gene is TRBV5-6, the J gene TRBJ2-3, with D tentatively TRBD2 (6 bases). The CDR3 is 13 residues long. The germline CDR1 and CDR2 sequences are SGHDT and YYEEEE. Between the trimmed V and J ends, which lost 2 bases and 4 bases, there was a span of 8 bases. The DNA of the CDR3 is TGTGCCAGCAGCTTCGGGGGTGCAGATACGCAGTATTTT. Amino acids: CASSFGGADTQYF.

This sequence joins TRBV7-8 and TRBJ2-3, with a weak D call TRBD2 (5 bases). Trimming shortened V by 1 base and J by 5 bases, and 10 bases separated the two germline ends. The CDR3 has 14 residues. Germline CDR1 SGHVS, CDR2 FQNEAQ. In DNA, the CDR3 is TGTGCCAGCAGCTTAGATTCGGGGTTAGATACGCAGTATTTT. Translation gives CASSLDSGLDTQYF.

The chain recombines TRBV27 with TRBJ1-1; a weak D match, TRBD1 (5 bases). The CDR3 length is 14 residues. The V and J ends lost 4 bases and 1 base respectively, with 10 bases between them. Germline V gene data show CDR1 as MNHEY and CDR2 as SMNVEV (reference sequence). CDR3 nucleotide sequence: TGTGCCAGCAGTTCGCTGGACACGAACACTGAAGCTTTCTTT. It is translated as CASSSLDTNTEAFF.

The V call is TRBV20-1, the J call TRBJ1-2; no reliable D call. This CDR3 comprises 11 residues. From germline, CDR1 is DFQATT and CDR2 SNEGSKA (reference sequence). Deletions cut 6 bases from V and 3 bases from J, with 8 bases between. DNA of the CDR3: TGCAGTGCCACAGTTGACTATGGCTACACCTTC. Translating gives CSATVDYGYTF.

The rearrangement joins TRBV27 to TRBJ1-5; TRBD1 matches 9 bases. Germline loops: CDR1 MNHEY, CDR2 SMNVEV (reference sequence). The V and J ends lost 5 bases and 5 bases, in that order; junction bases with no gene match: 4. The CDR3 has 14 residues. The CDR3 protein is CASSARQGDQPQHF. CDR3 DNA: TGTGCCAGCAGTGCCAGACAGGGGGATCAGCCCCAGCATTTT.

The chain is built from TRBV18 and TRBJ2-7; 12 bases are a match to TRBD1. J gave up 4 bases and V 2 bases, and 6 bases lay outside the gene matches. This CDR3 spans 16 amino acids. Germline CDR1 reads KGHSH; CDR2 reads LQKENI. In DNA form, the CDR3 reads TGTGCCAGCTCACCAATTGGGACAGGGGGCAGTTACGAGCAGTACTTC. Translating gives CASSPIGTGGSYEQYF.

This chain uses TRBV30 with TRBJ1-4, with D perhaps TRBD1 (6 bases). The CDR3 has 12 residues. The germline V gene encodes CDR1 GTSNPN and CDR2 SVGIG (reference sequence). Between the trimmed V and J ends, which lost 6 bases and 7 bases, there was a span of 12 bases. CDR3 nucleotides: TGTGCCTGCACAGGGAGTAGTGAAAAACTGTTTTTT. It codes for CACTGSSEKLFF.

The chain recombines TRBV4-3 with TRBJ2-3; 8 bases align to TRBD2. This CDR3 region has 15 residues. V lost 0 bases, J lost 3 bases, and 2 bases stayed unmatched. The V gene's germline CDR1 is LGHNA and CDR2 YSLEER. The CDR3: CASSQDSGATDTQYF. The CDR3 DNA is TGCGCCAGCAGCCAAGATAGCGGGGCGACAGATACGCAGTATTTT.

The rearrangement links TRBV4-3 to TRBJ1-6, with D perhaps TRBD1 (5 bases). Germline values: CDR1 LGHNA, CDR2 YSLEER. Trimming left V 0 bases short and J 9 bases short, with 12 bases between. CDR3 length: 15 amino acids. CDR3: CASSQDHGAGSPLHF. In DNA form, the CDR3 reads TGCGCCAGCAGCCAAGATCATGGGGCCGGTTCACCCCTCCACTTT.

The chain carries TRBV5-4 and TRBJ2-5, with D perhaps TRBD1 (5 bases). Germline V gives CDR1 SGHNT, CDR2 YYREEE (reference sequence). The CDR3 extends over 13 amino acids. Trimming cost V 3 bases and J 3 bases, with 9 bases left between them. The CDR3 reads CASSSGREETQYF. The CDR3 nucleotides are TGTGCCAGCAGCTCTGGCAGGGAAGAGACCCAGTACTTC.

The chain links TRBV27 to TRBJ1-6; 9 nucleotides line up with TRBD1. In germline, CDR1 is MNHEY, CDR2 SMNVEV (reference sequence). This CDR3 is 15 amino acids long. V lost 6 bases and J lost 10; bases outside the gene matches: 10. CDR3 in DNA: TGTGCCAGCAGATCGACAGGGGGAGGAGGATCACCCCTCCACTTT. It codes for CASRSTGGGGSPLHF.

This chain joins TRBV5-4 and TRBJ2-3, with D possibly being TRBD1 (6 bases). The germline CDR1 and CDR2 sequences are SGHNT and YYREEE (reference sequence). V shed 0 bases and J shed 1 base, with 9 bases lying between them. This CDR3 comprises 15 residues. The CDR3 loop is CASSLGGLGTDTQYF. The CDR3 DNA sequence: TGTGCCAGCAGCTTGGGGGGGCTCGGCACAGATACGCAGTATTTT. Based on the CDR3 plus reference TRBV5-4 and TRBJ2-3, the full variable domain is ETGVTQSPTHLIKTRGQQVTLRCSSQSGHNTVSWYQQALGQGPQFIFQYYREEENGRGNFPPRFSGLQFPNYSSELNVNALELDDSALYLCASSLGGLGTDTQYFGPGTRLTVL.

The chain combines TRBV5-1 with TRBJ2-5, with 7 bases aligning to TRBD2. CDR1 and CDR2 (germline): SGHRS, YFSETQ. The CDR3 consists of 15 residues. The J segment lost 2 bases and the V segment lost 0 bases, leaving 4 bases of the junction unmatched. The DNA for the CDR3 is TGCGCCAGCAGCTTGGGTGCGGGGGATCAAGAGACCCAGTACTTC. Translating it yields CASSLGAGDQETQYF.

This chain connects TRBV3-1 (or the pseudogene TRBV3-2) to TRBJ2-3; 9 bases align to TRBD1. This CDR3 comprises 18 residues. Germline V gene data show CDR1 as LGHDT and CDR2 as YNNKEL (reference sequence). Trimming took 0 bases from V and 3 from J; bases not matched to a gene: 10. The DNA for the CDR3 is TGTGCCAGCAGCCAAGATTGTGTGTACAGGGGGCGAACAGATACGCAGTATTTT. Encoded protein: CASSQDCVYRGRTDTQYF.

This chain links TRBV21-1 with TRBJ2-7; TRBD2 is the table's D call and was not checked against the DNA. TRBV21-1 is noted as a pseudogene. The CDR3 consists of 15 residues. CDR3 sequence reads: CASTFLRKRSYEQYF. The CDR3 coding sequence is TGTGCCAGCACTTTTCTCCGAAAGAGGTCCTACGAGCAGTACTTC.

This clone has a single count. The chain links TRBV4-3 to TRBJ2-2; 10 bases agree with TRBD2. The V segment lost 9 bases and the J segment 2 bases; nucleotides outside the gene matches: 3. The CDR3 length is 14 residues. Germline V gives CDR1 LGHNA, CDR2 YSLEER. The CDR3 DNA reads as TGCGCCAGTAGCGGGGGGTTCAACACCGGGGAGCTGTTTTTT. Amino acid sequence: CASSGGFNTGELFF.

The chain combines TRBV29-1 with TRBJ1-4, with D possibly TRBD1 on 5 matching bases. Germline V gene lookup returns CDR1 SQVTM and CDR2 ANQGSEA. The V and J ends lost 2 bases and 10 bases respectively, with 14 bases between them. The CDR3 spans 13 residues. DNA of the CDR3: TGCAGCGTTGAAAGTCAGGGAGGTGGAAAACTGTTTTTT. This sequence encodes CSVESQGGGKLFF.

This clone was recorded once. The V gene is TRBV29-1, the J gene TRBJ1-2, with D maybe TRBD1 (6 bases). V lost 6 bases and J 4 bases, leaving 12 bases between the germline ends. Germline assignment: CDR1 SQVTM and CDR2 ANQGSEA. This CDR3 has 12 amino acids. CDR3 DNA sequence: TGCAGCGTAGGACAGCTCCTCTATGGCTACACCTTC. Translated: CSVGQLLYGYTF.

J is TRBJ2-5 and V is TRBV6-1, with D hard to call. CDR1 MNHNS and CDR2 SASEGT come from the germline V gene. Trimming left V 2 bases short and J 7 bases short, with 14 bases between. This CDR3 has 14 residues. CDR3 DNA sequence: TGTGCCAGCAGTGAAACCGCGACACCCCGGACCCAGTACTTC. It encodes CASSETATPRTQYF.

This clone appeared a single time. This rearrangement joins TRBV7-9 to TRBJ1-1, with D perhaps TRBD1 (5 bases). The germline CDR1 and CDR2 sequences are SEHNR and FQNEAQ (reference sequence). Trimming pared 1 base from V and 5 bases from J, leaving 14 bases between. The CDR3 has 15 amino acids. In DNA form, the CDR3 reads TGTGCCAGCAGCTTAGAACCCCTTAAGGGGACTGAAGCTTTCTTT. It yields the protein CASSLEPLKGTEAFF.

This sequence joins TRBV19 and TRBJ1-2, with D perhaps matching TRBD1 (6 bases). The V end lost 4 bases, the J end lost 0 bases, and 9 bases lay between the germline ends. Per germline, CDR1 LNHDA and CDR2 SQIVND (reference sequence). This CDR3 spans 14 amino acids. CDR3 nucleotide sequence: TGTGCCAGTAGTAGGACAGAAACTAACTATGGCTACACCTTC. Its translation: CASSRTETNYGYTF.

This rearrangement joins TRBV6-1 to TRBJ1-1; D is unresolved. The CDR3 totals 13 residues. Germline V gene lookup returns CDR1 MNHNS and CDR2 SASEGT. Trimming took off 2 bases at V and 6 bases at J, with 10 bases between the two ends. CDR3 sequence: CASSESGSPEAFF. The CDR3 DNA sequence: TGTGCCAGCAGTGAATCGGGTTCGCCTGAAGCTTTCTTT.

The CDR3 here is CASSPTPVPYNEQFF. CDR3 DNA: TGTGCCAGCAGCCCCACTCCGGTACCCTACAATGAGCAGTTCTTC. This chain joins TRBV7-9 and TRBJ2-1, with D unclear. CDR1 and CDR2 (germline): SEHNR, FQNEAQ (reference sequence). The CDR3 is 15 residues long. V was trimmed by 5 bases and J by 2 bases, leaving 13 bases between them.

This chain links TRBV28 with TRBJ1-5; 9 bases agree with TRBD1. CDR1 is MDHEN and CDR2 is SYDVKM in the germline V gene. The CDR3 covers 15 residues. V shed 4 bases, J shed 5 bases, and the junction held 6 bases outside the gene matches. CDR3 residues: CASSSPWTGDQPQHF. The CDR3 bases are TGTGCCAGCAGTTCCCCATGGACAGGGGATCAGCCCCAGCATTTT.